This T cell receptor beta chain is from a study of regulatory T cells in long-lasting Graves disease. Notes on this clonotype: Possible read error: a much larger clone is one base away.

In building TCR beta libraries, iRepertoire HTBI primers were used together with Arm-PCR of CDR3 regions. MiXCR, run by TCRdb on the multiplex PCR reads, gives a single entry per CDR3 protein. The sample includes 300,000 to 350,000 distinct CDR3 sequences, 15% to 20% of them seen just once. Regarding time point: persistent/refractory GD, antithyroid drugs over 5 years with positive TRAb. Isolated PBMC RNA provided the starting material for the TCR library. Germline V gene data show CDR1 as KGHDR and CDR2 as SFDVKD. The CDR3 is 14 amino acids. The J gene is TRBJ1-2, the V gene TRBV24-1; D remains ambiguous. The sample in question was peripheral blood mononuclear cells (PBMCs), obtained when the disease was refractory, from a patient treated with antithyroid drugs. The source is a female donor with Graves disease. The CDR3 DNA reads TGTGCCATCAGTGATTTGAACGCGCCTTATGGCTACACCTTC. This encodes CAISDLNAPYGYTF.